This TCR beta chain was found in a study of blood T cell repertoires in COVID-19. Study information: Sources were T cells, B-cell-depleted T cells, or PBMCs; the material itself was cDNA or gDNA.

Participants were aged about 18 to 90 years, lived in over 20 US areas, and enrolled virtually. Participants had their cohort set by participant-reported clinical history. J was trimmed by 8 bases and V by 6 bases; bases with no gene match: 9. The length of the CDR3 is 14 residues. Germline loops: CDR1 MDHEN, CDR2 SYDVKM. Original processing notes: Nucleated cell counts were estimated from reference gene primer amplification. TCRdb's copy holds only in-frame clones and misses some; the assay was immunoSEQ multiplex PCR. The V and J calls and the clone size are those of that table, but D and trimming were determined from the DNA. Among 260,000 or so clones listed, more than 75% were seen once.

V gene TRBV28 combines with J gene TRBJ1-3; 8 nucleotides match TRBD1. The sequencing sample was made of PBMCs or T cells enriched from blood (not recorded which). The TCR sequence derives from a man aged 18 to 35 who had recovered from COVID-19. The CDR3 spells CASRPTGVKHTIYF. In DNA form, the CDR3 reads TGTGCCAGCAGGCCGACAGGGGTAAAGCACACCATATATTTT.